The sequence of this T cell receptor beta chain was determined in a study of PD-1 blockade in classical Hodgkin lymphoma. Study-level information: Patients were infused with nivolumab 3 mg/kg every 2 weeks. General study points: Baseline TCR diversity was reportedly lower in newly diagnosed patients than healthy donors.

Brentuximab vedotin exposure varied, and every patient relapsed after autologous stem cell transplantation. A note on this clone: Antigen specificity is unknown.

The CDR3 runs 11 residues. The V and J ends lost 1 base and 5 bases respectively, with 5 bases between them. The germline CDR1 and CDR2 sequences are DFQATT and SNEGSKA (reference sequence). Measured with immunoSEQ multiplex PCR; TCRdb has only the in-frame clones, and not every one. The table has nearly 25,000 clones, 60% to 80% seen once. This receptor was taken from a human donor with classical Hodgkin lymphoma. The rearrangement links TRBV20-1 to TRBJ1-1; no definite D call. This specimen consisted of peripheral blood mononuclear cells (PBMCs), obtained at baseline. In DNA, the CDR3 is TGCAGTGCTAGAGTGGGGACTGAAGCTTTCTTT. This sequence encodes CSARVGTEAFF.